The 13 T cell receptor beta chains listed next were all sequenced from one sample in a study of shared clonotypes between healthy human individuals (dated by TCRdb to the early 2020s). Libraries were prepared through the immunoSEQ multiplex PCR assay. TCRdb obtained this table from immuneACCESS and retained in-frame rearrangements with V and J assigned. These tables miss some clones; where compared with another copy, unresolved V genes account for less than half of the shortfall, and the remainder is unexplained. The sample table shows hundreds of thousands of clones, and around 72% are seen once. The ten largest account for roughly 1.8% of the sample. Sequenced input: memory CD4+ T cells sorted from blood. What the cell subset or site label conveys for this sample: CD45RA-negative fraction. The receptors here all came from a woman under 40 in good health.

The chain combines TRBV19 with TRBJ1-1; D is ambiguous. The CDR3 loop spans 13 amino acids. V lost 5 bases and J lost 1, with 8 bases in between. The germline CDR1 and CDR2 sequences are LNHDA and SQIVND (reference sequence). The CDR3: CASSVSQNTEAFF. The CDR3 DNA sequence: TGTGCCAGTAGTGTATCGCAGAACACTGAAGCTTTCTTT.

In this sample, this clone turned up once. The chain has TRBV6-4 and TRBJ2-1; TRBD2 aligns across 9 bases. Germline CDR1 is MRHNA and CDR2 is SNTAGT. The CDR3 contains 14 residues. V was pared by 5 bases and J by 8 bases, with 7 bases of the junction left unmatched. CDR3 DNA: TGTGCCAGCAGTATGGCTAGCGGGACAGATGAGCAGTTCTTC. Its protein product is CASSMASGTDEQFF.

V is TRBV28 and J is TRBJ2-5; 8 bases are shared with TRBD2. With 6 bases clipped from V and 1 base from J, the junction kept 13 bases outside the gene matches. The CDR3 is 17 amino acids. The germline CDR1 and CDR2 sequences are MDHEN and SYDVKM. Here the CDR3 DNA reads TGTGCCAGCAGCCGCCCCCGCGGGAGGTTCACCCAAGAGACCCAGTACTTC. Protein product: CASSRPRGRFTQETQYF.

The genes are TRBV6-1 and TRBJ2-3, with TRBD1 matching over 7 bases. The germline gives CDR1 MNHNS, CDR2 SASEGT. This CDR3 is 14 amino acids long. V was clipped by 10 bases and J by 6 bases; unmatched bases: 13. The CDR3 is CATTGTLLGDTQYF. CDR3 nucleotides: TGTGCCACGACAGGGACCCTTTTAGGGGATACGCAGTATTTT.

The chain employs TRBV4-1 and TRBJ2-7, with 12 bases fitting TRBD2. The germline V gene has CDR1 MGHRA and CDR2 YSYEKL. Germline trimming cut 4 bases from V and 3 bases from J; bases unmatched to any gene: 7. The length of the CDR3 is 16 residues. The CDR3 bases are TGCGCCAGCAGCCGCCGACTAGCGGGAGAGGTCTACGAGCAGTACTTC. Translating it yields CASSRRLAGEVYEQYF.

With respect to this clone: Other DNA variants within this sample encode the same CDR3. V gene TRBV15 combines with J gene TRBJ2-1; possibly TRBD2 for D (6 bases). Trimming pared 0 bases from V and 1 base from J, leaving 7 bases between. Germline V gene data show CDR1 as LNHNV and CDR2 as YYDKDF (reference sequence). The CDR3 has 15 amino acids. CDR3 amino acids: CATSRDRGSYNEQFF. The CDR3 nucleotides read TGTGCCACCAGCAGAGATCGGGGGTCCTACAATGAGCAGTTCTTC.

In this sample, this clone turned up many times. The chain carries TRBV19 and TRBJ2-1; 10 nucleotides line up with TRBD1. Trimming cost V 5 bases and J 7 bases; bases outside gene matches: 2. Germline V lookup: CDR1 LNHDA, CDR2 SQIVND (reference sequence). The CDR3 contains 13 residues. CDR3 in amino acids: CASSRQGANEQFF. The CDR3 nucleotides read TGTGCCAGTAGTCGACAGGGGGCAAATGAGCAGTTCTTC.

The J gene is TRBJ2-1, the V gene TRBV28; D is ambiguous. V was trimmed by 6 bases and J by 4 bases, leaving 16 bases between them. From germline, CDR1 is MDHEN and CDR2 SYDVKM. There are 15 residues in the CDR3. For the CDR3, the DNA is TGTGCCAGCAGCAACATAAGGGTCTCATACAATGAGCAGTTCTTC. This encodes CASSNIRVSYNEQFF.

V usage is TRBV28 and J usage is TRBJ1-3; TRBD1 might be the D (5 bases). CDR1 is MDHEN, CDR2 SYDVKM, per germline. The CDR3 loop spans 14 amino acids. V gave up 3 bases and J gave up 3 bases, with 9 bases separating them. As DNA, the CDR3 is TGTGCCAGCAGTTTGGGGGTAGTTGGAAACACCATATATTTT. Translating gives CASSLGVVGNTIYF.

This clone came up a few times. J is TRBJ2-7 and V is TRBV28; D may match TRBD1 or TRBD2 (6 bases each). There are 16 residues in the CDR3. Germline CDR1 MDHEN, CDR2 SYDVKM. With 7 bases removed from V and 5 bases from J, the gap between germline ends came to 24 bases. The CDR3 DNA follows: TGTGCCAGCAATCCAATAGGGGGGCAGGGAGCCCACGAGCAGTACTTC. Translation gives CASNPIGGQGAHEQYF. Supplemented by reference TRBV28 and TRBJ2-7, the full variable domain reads DVKVTQSSRYLVKRTGEKVFLECVQDMDHENMFWYRQDPGLGLRLIYFSYDVKMKEKGDIPEGYSVSREKKERFSLILESASTNQTSMYLCASNPIGGQGAHEQYFGPGTRLTVT.

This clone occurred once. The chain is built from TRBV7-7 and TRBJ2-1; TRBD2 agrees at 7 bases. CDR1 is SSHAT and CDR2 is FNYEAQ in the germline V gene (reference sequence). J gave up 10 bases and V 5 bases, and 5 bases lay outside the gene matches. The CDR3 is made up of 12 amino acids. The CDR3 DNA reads TGTGCCAGCAGCGGGGAGGGCCTAGAGCAGTTCTTC. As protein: CASSGEGLEQFF.

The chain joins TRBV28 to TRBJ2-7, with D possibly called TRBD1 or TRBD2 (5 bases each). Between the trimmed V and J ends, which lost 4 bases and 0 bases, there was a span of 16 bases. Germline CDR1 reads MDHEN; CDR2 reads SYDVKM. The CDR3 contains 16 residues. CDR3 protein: CASSSPGGKLSYEQYF. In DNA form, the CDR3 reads TGTGCCAGCAGTTCCCCTGGGGGAAAGCTCTCCTACGAGCAGTACTTC.

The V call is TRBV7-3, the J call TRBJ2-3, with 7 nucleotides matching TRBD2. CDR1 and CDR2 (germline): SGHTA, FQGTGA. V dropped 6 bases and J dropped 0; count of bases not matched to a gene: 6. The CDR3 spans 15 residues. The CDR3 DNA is TGTGCCAGCAGGTCTAGCGGCGTTAGCACAGATACGCAGTATTTT. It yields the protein CASRSSGVSTDTQYF.